These 24 T cell receptor beta chains were all obtained from the same sample, sequenced in a study of OX40 agonist ivuxolimab in advanced cancers. Sequenced by immunoSEQ multiplex PCR; TCRdb stores in-frame clones only, minus some. The table lists 95,000 to 150,000 clones, roughly 95% of them singletons. Specimen: CD4+ or CD8+ T cells sorted from blood, collected in a trial of the OX40 agonist ivuxolimab. All receptors derive from an adult with an advanced solid tumor such as melanoma, head and neck, liver or kidney cancer.

The gene calls are TRBV19 and TRBJ2-1; no reliable D call. CDR1 is LNHDA, CDR2 SQIVND, per germline (reference sequence). V was trimmed by 3 bases and J by 6 bases, leaving 9 bases between them. The CDR3 is made up of 13 amino acids. The CDR3 reads CASSMRNLNEQFF. The CDR3 nucleotides are TGTGCCAGTAGTATGCGGAACCTCAATGAGCAGTTCTTC.

The chain combines TRBV5-1 with TRBJ2-1; weak D call: TRBD2 (5 bases). Germline V gives CDR1 SGHRS, CDR2 YFSETQ. Trimming pared 1 base from V and 7 bases from J, leaving 18 bases between. The CDR3 is made up of 16 amino acids. The CDR3 reads CASSLLGPDTGNEQFF. Written as DNA, the CDR3 is TGCGCCAGCAGCTTGCTTGGACCCGACACGGGGAATGAGCAGTTCTTC.

This clone was recorded once. The rearrangement links TRBV18 to TRBJ1-4; D not resolved. V dropped 3 bases and J dropped 5 bases, with 7 bases sitting between them. This CDR3 is built from 13 residues. Germline V CDR1 and CDR2: KGHSH, LQKENI. CDR3 loop: CASSPGNNEKLFF. The DNA for the CDR3 is TGTGCCAGCTCACCGGGGAACAATGAAAAACTGTTTTTT.

This rearrangement joins TRBV28 to TRBJ2-1; 11 nucleotides match TRBD2. The CDR3 length is 17 residues. Germline loops: CDR1 MDHEN, CDR2 SYDVKM. J lost 0 bases, V lost 2 bases, and 3 bases had no gene match. The CDR3 DNA reads as TGTGCCAGCAGTTTAACTAGCGGGGGCCTCTCCTACAATGAGCAGTTCTTC. The encoded protein is CASSLTSGGLSYNEQFF.

This chain joins TRBV7-9 and TRBJ2-7; D call uncertain. V gave up 1 base and J gave up 2 bases, with 6 bases separating them. Germline V gene data show CDR1 as SEHNR and CDR2 as FQNEAQ (reference sequence). CDR3 size: 13 residues. Written as DNA, the CDR3 is TGTGCCAGCAGCTTAGGTACTACCTACGAGCAGTACTTC. It codes for CASSLGTTYEQYF.

This sequence joins TRBV5-1 and TRBJ2-1, with 7 bases aligning to TRBD2. The CDR3 runs 14 residues. Germline CDR1 is SGHRS and CDR2 is YFSETQ. V lost 4 bases, J lost 5 bases, and 6 bases stayed unmatched. The CDR3 coding sequence is TGCGCCAGCAGCCCACGACTAGCCGACAATGAGCAGTTCTTC. Translating gives CASSPRLADNEQFF.

The V call is TRBV29-1, the J call TRBJ2-1; 7 bases are a match to TRBD2. Germline values: CDR1 SQVTM, CDR2 ANQGSEA. Losses at the gene ends were 4 bases for V and 0 bases for J; bases not matched to a gene: 6. The CDR3 runs 15 residues. The CDR3 bases are TGCAGCGTTGGTGGCGGGAGCAGCTCCTACAATGAGCAGTTCTTC. It specifies CSVGGGSSSYNEQFF.

This chain connects TRBV6-5 to TRBJ1-2; D gene unclear. Trimming stripped 4 bases from V and 8 bases from J, with 11 bases between. CDR3 size: 12 residues. Germline-derived CDR1 and CDR2 are MNHEY and SVGAGI. The CDR3 here is CASSSPPRGYTF. The CDR3 DNA reads TGTGCCAGCAGTTCACCCCCGCGGGGCTACACCTTC.

V usage is TRBV6-5 and J usage is TRBJ1-2, with TRBD1 matching 8 bases. The CDR3 contains 14 residues. Germline loops: CDR1 MNHEY, CDR2 SVGAGI. Losses at the gene ends were 6 bases for V and 2 bases for J; bases not matched to a gene: 5. The CDR3, as DNA: TGTGCCAGCAGCCGTCAGGGGGCGAACTATGGCTACACCTTC. This encodes CASSRQGANYGYTF.

CDR3 residues: CASSTSRANYEQYF. The CDR3 DNA follows: TGTGCCAGCAGCACCAGCCGGGCCAACTACGAGCAGTACTTC. The chain recombines TRBV7-2 with TRBJ2-7; no reliable D call. Germline V gene sequence: CDR1 SGHTA, CDR2 FQGNSA. Trimming cost V 5 bases and J 3 bases, with 14 bases left between them. The CDR3 sequence is 14 residues long. Full variable domain (missing parts from reference TRBV7-2 and TRBJ2-7): GAGVSQSPSNKVTEKGKDVELRCDPISGHTALYWYRQSLGQGLEFLIYFQGNSAPDKSGLPSDRFSAERTGGSVSTLTIQRTQQEDSAVYLCASSTSRANYEQYFGPGTRLTVT.

The chain joins TRBV5-1 to TRBJ2-3; D unresolved. The CDR3 loop spans 17 amino acids. V lost 0 bases to trimming and J lost 0 bases, with 14 bases between them. Per the germline V gene, CDR1 is SGHRS and CDR2 is YFSETQ. CDR3 residues: CASSLAPPISSTDTQYF. As DNA, the CDR3 is TGCGCCAGCAGCTTGGCCCCCCCTATCTCAAGCACAGATACGCAGTATTTT.

The rearrangement links TRBV21-1 to TRBJ1-4. TRBV21-1 is marked as a pseudogene. This CDR3 has 16 amino acids. The CDR3 DNA sequence: TGTGCCAGCAGCAAACAGTCACTTGCAACTAATGAAAAACTGTTTTTT. Its protein product is CASSKQSLATNEKLFF.

CDR3 nucleotides: TGTGCCAGCAGCTCAACCAGACTAGCTTCGAACACCGGGGAGCTGTTTTTT. Translated: CASSSTRLASNTGELFF. The chain combines TRBV11-2 with TRBJ2-2; 7 bases are shared with TRBD2. Germline V gene data show CDR1 as SGHAT and CDR2 as FQNNGV. CDR3 length equals 17 residues. The V and J ends lost 4 bases and 0 bases, in that order; junction bases with no gene match: 8.

The rearrangement links TRBV7-8 to TRBJ2-3, with TRBD1 identical over 8 bases. The CDR3 extends over 15 amino acids. Per the germline V gene, CDR1 is SGHVS and CDR2 is FQNEAQ. With V trimmed by 5 bases and J by 1 base, 5 bases remained unmatched. The CDR3 spells CASSPDRVRTDTQYF. The CDR3 coding sequence is TGTGCCAGCAGCCCGGACAGGGTCCGCACAGATACGCAGTATTTT. The complete variable domain, with remaining parts taken from reference TRBV7-8 and TRBJ2-3, reads GAGVSQSPRYKVAKRGQDVALRCDPISGHVSLFWYQQALGQGPEFLTYFQNEAQLDKSGLPSDRFFAERPEGSVSTLKIQRTQQEDSAVYLCASSPDRVRTDTQYFGPGTRLTVL.

CDR3 in DNA: TGTGCCAGCAGTACCACCACTACCTATAGCAATCAGCCCCAGCATTTT. Amino acid sequence: CASSTTTTYSNQPQHF. The genes are TRBV28 and TRBJ1-5; D not resolved. The CDR3 is 16 residues long. V gave up 5 bases and J gave up 0 bases, with 14 bases separating them. Germline loops: CDR1 MDHEN, CDR2 SYDVKM.

CDR3 residues: CASSVSTNTGELFF. The CDR3 DNA reads as TGTGCCAGCAGCGTCAGTACGAACACCGGGGAGCTGTTTTTT. The chain carries TRBV9 and TRBJ2-2; no clear D gene. With 2 bases removed from V and 0 bases from J, the gap between germline ends came to 5 bases. Germline V gives CDR1 SGDLS, CDR2 YYNGEE. This CDR3 is 14 amino acids long.

This clone was seen only once. V gene TRBV19 combines with J gene TRBJ1-5; 7 nucleotides agree with TRBD1. CDR1 and CDR2 from the germline V gene are LNHDA and SQIVND (reference sequence). The junction had 14 bases not matched to a gene; V was cut back by 2 bases and J by 4 bases. CDR3 size: 18 residues. The CDR3 bases are TGTGCCAGTAGTATAAGCTCGGGGGAGAGGGGGCGAAATCAGCCCCAGCATTTT. This encodes CASSISSGERGRNQPQHF.

The chain combines TRBV7-8 with TRBJ1-1; possible D gene TRBD1, 6 bases. The CDR3 loop spans 15 amino acids. Trimming cost V 0 bases and J 0 bases, with 8 bases left between them. CDR1 is SGHVS, CDR2 FQNEAQ, per germline. The CDR3 region is CASSLAAGVNTEAFF. CDR3 nucleotides: TGTGCCAGCAGCTTAGCAGCAGGGGTGAACACTGAAGCTTTCTTT.

The rearrangement uses TRBV29-1 and TRBJ2-5, with TRBD1 matching 7 bases. CDR3 length equals 13 residues. Per the germline V gene, CDR1 is SQVTM and CDR2 is ANQGSEA. V dropped 7 bases and J dropped 2; count of bases not matched to a gene: 7. This chain's CDR3 is CSAGQATQETQYF. CDR3 bases: TGCAGCGCCGGACAGGCGACTCAAGAGACCCAGTACTTC.

The count of this clone is one. V usage is TRBV7-3 and J usage is TRBJ2-1, with 7 bases lining up with TRBD2. The CDR3 consists of 15 residues. Germline V lookup: CDR1 SGHTA, CDR2 FQGTGA. The J segment lost 2 bases and the V segment lost 3 bases, leaving 4 bases of the junction unmatched. The CDR3 bases are TGTGCCAGCAGCTTGGGCCTAGCGGCCTACAATGAGCAGTTCTTC. Amino acids: CASSLGLAAYNEQFF. Full variable domain (missing parts from reference TRBV7-3 and TRBJ2-1): GAGVSQTPSNKVTEKGKYVELRCDPISGHTALYWYRQSLGQGPEFLIYFQGTGAADDSGLPNDRFFAVRPEGSVSTLKIQRTERGDSAVYLCASSLGLAAYNEQFFGPGTRLTVL.

The chain joins TRBV28 to TRBJ2-7; perhaps TRBD1 as D (6 bases). The CDR3 contains 15 residues. Trimming took off 3 bases at V and 3 bases at J, with 15 bases between the two ends. Per germline, CDR1 MDHEN and CDR2 SYDVKM. Written as DNA, the CDR3 is TGTGCCAGCAGTTTGTTCCGGGACATAAACTACGAGCAGTACTTC. Translating it yields CASSLFRDINYEQYF.

This rearrangement joins TRBV18 to TRBJ2-3; D remains ambiguous. The germline V gene encodes CDR1 KGHSH and CDR2 LQKENI. Trimming took off 0 bases at V and 2 bases at J, with 3 bases between the two ends. CDR3 length: 13 amino acids. The CDR3 is CASSPPYTDTQYF. In DNA, the CDR3 is TGTGCCAGCTCACCACCCTACACAGATACGCAGTATTTT.

A few counts support this clone. V gene TRBV6-6 combines with J gene TRBJ1-3; the D gene is possibly TRBD1 (5 bases). Germline V gene lookup returns CDR1 MNHNY and CDR2 SVGAGI (reference sequence). The V and J ends lost 6 bases and 3 bases respectively, with 6 bases between them. This CDR3 contains 12 residues. In nucleotides, the CDR3 is TGTGCCAGCAGGCAGGGTGGAAACACCATATATTTT. The encoded protein is CASRQGGNTIYF.

V gene TRBV14 combines with J gene TRBJ2-3, with TRBD2 matching over 8 bases. Germline loops: CDR1 SGHDN, CDR2 FVKESK. The CDR3 runs to 15 residues. V gave up 5 bases and J gave up 6 bases; unmatched junction bases: 10. CDR3 DNA sequence: TGTGCCAGCAGCGCCCTAGCCGGGAGGGCGGATACGCAGTATTTT. It translates to CASSALAGRADTQYF.